This TCR beta chain was captured in a study of CD8+ T cells in alopecia areata. The CDR3 sequence is 12 residues long. Trimming shortened V by 4 bases and J by 4 bases, and 6 bases separated the two germline ends. Per the germline V gene, CDR1 is SGHTA and CDR2 is FQGNSA. Stated treatment: oral pan-JAK inhibitor, 5-10 mg twice daily. As the sequencing template, cDNA was produced by extracting RNA and reverse transcribing it. Clones were sequenced by immunoSEQ multiplex PCR, and TCRdb holds only the in-frame ones, with some missing. The profile shows fewer than 350,000 clones, over 45% of them singletons.

The specimen comprised CD4+ T cells sorted from blood, sampled at week 24, from a patient treated with tofacitinib. The V and J genes are TRBV7-2 and TRBJ2-3; tentatively, D is TRBD2 (6 bases). The TCR sequence derives from a human donor with alopecia areata. Written as DNA, the CDR3 is TGTGCCAGCAGCTCGGGGGCAGATACGCAGTATTTT. Residues: CASSSGADTQYF.